This T cell receptor (beta chain) is from a study of tumor and adjacent non-tumor tissue in lung cancer. Across the whole study: Histology: 11 to 13 adenocarcinoma, a couple of squamous cell carcinoma, 1 small cell lung cancer.

The germline V gene has CDR1 MGHRA and CDR2 YSYEKL. The CDR3 totals 16 residues. This clonotype has just a few counts. Its target is unknown. Relative to the germline gene, one junction end is altered; a read error may explain this. TCRbeta libraries were built with three rounds of nested PCR, modified from ARM-PCR. TCRdb re-analysed the multiplex PCR reads in MiXCR, keeping a single row per CDR3 protein. This table has approximately 120,000 distinct CDR3 sequences, 66% appearing once. Notes on the study in general: Tumor repertoires had a smaller top 100 clone share than normal lung. Higher tumor TCR diversity was associated with shorter survival.

RNA was extracted from bulk tissue without any cell sorting. Donors were chemotherapy-naive, newly diagnosed lung cancer surgical patients in China, August–late 2014. Sequences were obtained from lung tumor tissue. The chain carries TRBV4-1 and TRBJ2-7; TRBD1 is a possible D gene (6 bases). This TCR derives from a man aged 30-40 years with non-small cell lung cancer. CDR3 sequence reads: CASSQDETGPTYEQYF. DNA for the CDR3: TGCGCCAGCAGCCAAGATGAGACAGGACCGACCTATGAGCAGTACTTC.